The 19 T cell receptor beta chains listed next were all sequenced from one sample in a study of graft-versus-host responses after intestinal transplantation (dated by TCRdb to the early 2020s). According to the study, the label for this sample's time point signals: cells obtained before transplantation from donor or recipient. The antigens for these receptors are not known. The library was prepared using the immunoSEQ multiplex PCR assay. Drawn from immuneACCESS, this table holds only the in-frame rearrangements with V and J called that TCRdb kept. Clones are partly lost; checked studies trace under half to an unresolved V gene and leave the rest unexplained. For this sample there are 90,000 to 150,000 clones; roughly 96% appear just once. The ten largest account for roughly 3% of the sample. The sequencing here drew on unstimulated CD8+ T cells sorted from spleen or lymph node cells, taken before intestinal transplant. All receptors derive from a human donor who received an intestinal transplant.

The J gene is TRBJ1-3, the V gene TRBV28; D remains ambiguous. The CDR3 is 14 amino acids. Trimming pared 3 bases from V and 7 bases from J, leaving 13 bases between. The germline gives CDR1 MDHEN, CDR2 SYDVKM. The CDR3 region has the DNA TGTGCCAGCAGTTTCCGGCTCCTGAGGAACACCATATATTTT. This translates into CASSFRLLRNTIYF.

The chain carries TRBV11-1 and TRBJ2-1, with a weak D call TRBD2 (6 bases). This CDR3 has 14 amino acids. Germline V gene sequence: CDR1 SGHAT, CDR2 FQDESV (reference sequence). Between the trimmed V and J ends, which lost 4 bases and 4 bases, there was a span of 11 bases. The CDR3 spells CASSSASGYNEQFF. CDR3 DNA sequence: TGTGCCAGCAGCTCAGCCAGCGGGTACAATGAGCAGTTCTTC. The entire variable domain, with the rest obtained from reference TRBV11-1 and TRBJ2-1, is as follows: EAEVAQSPRYKITEKSQAVAFWCDPISGHATLYWYRQILGQGPELLVQFQDESVVDDSQLPKDRFSAERLKGVDSTLKIQPAELGDSAMYLCASSSASGYNEQFFGPGTRLTVL.

The V call is TRBV9, the J call TRBJ2-7, with 9 bases aligning to TRBD2. Germline CDR1 is SGDLS and CDR2 is YYNGEE. With V trimmed by 5 bases and J by 7 bases, 13 bases remained unmatched. The CDR3 contains 15 residues. CDR3 nucleotide sequence: TGTGCCAGCAGTTGGGGCGGGGGGGGCTTGGGGGAGCAGTACTTC. Protein: CASSWGGGGLGEQYF.

The CDR3 nucleotides are TGTGCCAGCAGCTGGACAGGGTCCCCCTACGAGCAGTACTTC. Its translation: CASSWTGSPYEQYF. This chain joins TRBV6-5 and TRBJ2-7, with 8 positions matching TRBD1. V lost 6 bases, J lost 2 bases, and 6 bases stayed unmatched. Germline CDR1 is MNHEY and CDR2 is SVGAGI. This CDR3 comprises 14 residues.

This chain uses TRBV9 with TRBJ2-3; the match to TRBD2 covers 10 bases. In germline, CDR1 is SGDLS, CDR2 YYNGEE. Losses at the gene ends were 0 bases for V and 3 bases for J; bases not matched to a gene: 4. The length of the CDR3 is 16 residues. CDR3 sequence (DNA): TGTGCCAGCAGCGTAGGGGCTAGCGGGAGAACAGATACGCAGTATTTT. Translation gives CASSVGASGRTDTQYF. The full variable domain, its missing parts supplied by reference TRBV9 and TRBJ2-3, is DSGVTQTPKHLITATGQRVTLRCSPRSGDLSVYWYQQSLDQGLQFLIQYYNGEERAKGNILERFSAQQFPDLHSELNLSSLELGDSALYFCASSVGASGRTDTQYFGPGTRLTVL.

This clone occurred once. This chain joins TRBV28 and TRBJ1-2; D gene uncertain. The V gene lost 5 bases and the J gene lost 8 bases, with 18 bases spanning the gap. The CDR3 has 14 amino acids. Per germline, CDR1 MDHEN and CDR2 SYDVKM. CDR3 protein: CASSVYGLGGGYTF. The CDR3 region has the DNA TGTGCCAGCAGTGTGTACGGGTTGGGCGGGGGCTACACCTTC.

In its sample, this clone was seen a few times. The chain has TRBV6-1 and TRBJ2-2; D ambiguous. CDR1 MNHNS and CDR2 SASEGT come from the germline V gene. The CDR3 is made up of 12 amino acids. V lost 7 bases and J lost 3, with 6 bases in between. The DNA for the CDR3 is TGTGCCAGCAATCTCTACACCGGGGAGCTGTTTTTT. Translation gives CASNLYTGELFF.

The chain employs TRBV28 and TRBJ1-4; TRBD1 is a possible D gene (5 bases). V was trimmed by 3 bases and J by 2 bases, leaving 25 bases between them. CDR1 and CDR2 (germline): MDHEN, SYDVKM. The CDR3 is made up of 20 amino acids. CDR3: CASSFRQHRFSISTNEKLFF. CDR3 nucleotide sequence: TGTGCCAGCAGTTTTCGACAGCATCGGTTCTCGATATCGACTAATGAAAAACTGTTTTTT.

The chain uses TRBV19 and TRBJ1-4; D is unclear. Germline CDR1 reads LNHDA; CDR2 reads SQIVND (reference sequence). The CDR3 has 15 amino acids. Trimming pared 5 bases from V and 3 bases from J, leaving 13 bases between. The CDR3 here is CASSGTSEANEKLFF. CDR3 DNA sequence: TGTGCCAGTAGTGGTACCTCGGAGGCTAATGAAAAACTGTTTTTT.

The chain combines TRBV5-8 with TRBJ2-1; no reliable D call. The CDR3 length is 13 residues. V was shortened by 2 bases and J by 3 bases, with 6 bases between the two germline ends. Germline values: CDR1 SGHTS, CDR2 YDEGEE. The CDR3 loop is CASSFPDYNEQFF. In nucleotides, the CDR3 is TGTGCCAGCAGCTTCCCAGACTACAATGAGCAGTTCTTC.

The chain joins TRBV10-2 to TRBJ2-3; TRBD2 matches 12 bases. V lost 4 bases, J lost 6 bases, and 8 bases stayed unmatched. The CDR3 extends over 16 amino acids. Looked up from germline, CDR1 is WSHSY and CDR2 is SAAADI. The CDR3, as DNA: TGCGCCAGCAGTGGACGACTAGCGGGAGCGGGGGATACGCAGTATTTT. Amino acid sequence: CASSGRLAGAGDTQYF.

The rearrangement links TRBV9 to TRBJ2-1; D may correspond to TRBD1 or TRBD2 (5 bases each). Trimming removed 7 bases at V and 5 bases at J, with 10 bases between. CDR1 is SGDLS and CDR2 is YYNGEE in the germline V gene. This CDR3 is 12 amino acids long. The CDR3 loop is CASDGTHNEQFF. The CDR3 region has the DNA TGTGCCAGCGACGGGACCCACAATGAGCAGTTCTTC.

The V gene is TRBV14, the J gene TRBJ2-1, with 16 bases matching TRBD2. V lost 0 bases, J lost 1 base, and 6 bases stayed unmatched. Germline V gene lookup returns CDR1 SGHDN and CDR2 FVKESK. The CDR3 is 20 amino acids. The CDR3 spells CASSQDWGLAGGPSYNEQFF. CDR3 bases: TGTGCCAGCAGCCAAGATTGGGGACTAGCGGGAGGGCCGTCCTACAATGAGCAGTTCTTC. Based on the CDR3 plus reference TRBV14 and TRBJ2-1, the full variable domain is EAGVTQFPSHSVIEKGQTVTLRCDPISGHDNLYWYRRVMGKEIKFLLHFVKESKQDESGMPNNRFLAERTGGTYSTLKVQPAELEDSGVYFCASSQDWGLAGGPSYNEQFFGPGTRLTVL.

The chain joins TRBV7-2 to TRBJ2-1; D might be TRBD1 or TRBD2, each matching 6 bases. The CDR3 covers 15 residues. Per the germline V gene, CDR1 is SGHTA and CDR2 is FQGNSA. V was pared by 2 bases and J by 4 bases, with 12 bases between. The CDR3 loop is CASSLTEGGYNEQFF. CDR3 DNA sequence: TGTGCCAGCAGCTTAACGGAGGGGGGATACAATGAGCAGTTCTTC.

This chain joins TRBV27 and TRBJ2-5, with 8 bases matching TRBD2. The J call is uncertain, as TRBJ2-7 better fits the DNA end. Germline V gene lookup returns CDR1 MNHEY and CDR2 SMNVEV (reference sequence). The CDR3 runs 16 residues. The CDR3 spells CASSPWGSGDSYEQYF. For the CDR3, the DNA is TGTGCCAGCAGTCCCTGGGGTAGCGGGGACTCCTACGAGCAGTACTTC.

This clone was seen only once. The rearrangement links TRBV28 to TRBJ2-7; D perhaps matches TRBD1 (6 bases). V lost 6 bases and J lost 2, with 14 bases in between. CDR3 size: 14 residues. Looked up from germline, CDR1 is MDHEN and CDR2 is SYDVKM. This CDR3 reads CASSRTVYPYEQYF. Here the CDR3 DNA reads TGTGCCAGCAGCCGGACAGTGTACCCCTACGAGCAGTACTTC.

CDR3 residues: CASSQGEYEQYF. CDR3 bases: TGCGCCAGCAGCCAGGGGGAGTACGAGCAGTACTTC. The rearrangement joins TRBV4-1 to TRBJ2-7; D could derive from TRBD1 or TRBD2 (5 bases each). The CDR3 spans 12 residues. CDR1 and CDR2 (germline): MGHRA, YSYEKL. V lost 3 bases and J lost 4, with 7 bases in between.

This chain links TRBV7-9 with TRBJ1-1, with D possibly matching TRBD1 (6 bases). The CDR3 has 16 amino acids. Germline lookup yields CDR1 SEHNR and CDR2 FQNEAQ (reference sequence). V gave up 3 bases and J gave up 1 base, with 15 bases separating them. CDR3 DNA sequence: TGTGCCAGCAGCTTCCCCGGGGGGCACCCGAACACTGAAGCTTTCTTT. This encodes CASSFPGGHPNTEAFF.

The J gene is TRBJ1-6, the V gene TRBV4-1, with TRBD1 identical over 8 bases. CDR3 length: 16 residues. The trim removed 1 base at V and 8 bases at J, leaving 7 bases unmatched. The V gene's germline CDR1 is MGHRA and CDR2 YSYEKL. The CDR3 sequence is CASSQVVTGADSPLHF. CDR3 in DNA: TGCGCCAGCAGCCAAGTCGTGACAGGGGCCGATTCACCCCTCCACTTT.